This TCR beta chain came from a study of blood T cell repertoires in COVID-19. Generated by immunoSEQ multiplex PCR, the TCRdb table keeps only in-frame clones and is missing some. The sample holds about 180,000 clones; about 80% are singletons and the top ten take under 8.5%. Concerning this clone: The sample contains more than one DNA sequence encoding this CDR3.

The CDR3 consists of 15 residues. V lost 3 bases and J lost 0, with 8 bases in between. The V gene's germline CDR1 is LNHDA and CDR2 SQIVND (reference sequence). This clonotype originated in a human donor in a cohort sampled during active COVID-19. The sample comprised peripheral blood. The J gene is TRBJ1-4, the V gene TRBV19, with D perhaps matching TRBD1 (5 bases). CDR3 residues: CASSIGGATNEKLFF. In nucleotides, the CDR3 is TGTGCCAGTAGTATTGGGGGGGCAACTAATGAAAAACTGTTTTTT. Together with reference TRBV19 and TRBJ1-4, the CDR3 gives the full variable domain: DGGITQSPKYLFRKEGQNVTLSCEQNLNHDAMYWYRQDPGQGLRLIYYSQIVNDFQKGDIAEGYSVSREKKESFPLTVTSAQKNPTAFYLCASSIGGATNEKLFFGSGTQLSVL.